This T cell receptor beta chain was identified in a study of PD-1 blockade in mismatch repair-deficient tumors. PCR or immunohistochemistry showed mismatch repair deficiency in every enrolled patient. Per germline, CDR1 PRHDT and CDR2 FYEKMQ (reference sequence). Between the trimmed V and J ends, which lost 0 bases and 3 bases, there was a span of 6 bases. This CDR3 contains 13 residues. Assay: immunoSEQ multiplex PCR; the TCRdb copy retains only in-frame clones and omits some. Here the sample spans more than 40,000 clones, around 82% being singletons. V usage is TRBV13 and J usage is TRBJ2-7, with D uncertain. This receptor was obtained from an adult with mismatch repair-deficient cancer. This material consisted of peripheral blood, taken 4 weeks after starting pembrolizumab. The CDR3 nucleotides read TGTGCCAGCAGCTTAGGGAGGTACTACGAGCAGTACTTC. Its translation is CASSLGRYYEQYF.